These T cell receptor beta chains were read from a single sample in a study of cytomegalovirus exposure and HLA in healthy donors. This table comes from immunoSEQ multiplex PCR, and its TCRdb copy is limited to in-frame clones, with some not included. The sample holds some 220,000 clones, over 75% seen once. The sequencing input was PBMCs. The receptor set was obtained from a boy aged 5-17 years in good health and CMV-seronegative. CDR3s include the opening cysteine and the closing phenylalanine or tryptophan. D genes are given only for firm matches. Where a row states a size, it is once, few, many or the class of an expanded clone; other rows omit it.

V gene,D gene,clone size,J gene,CDR3 protein,CDR3 DNA
TRBV18,TRBD1,NA,TRBJ2-7,CASSPDRDAYEQYF,TGTGCCAGCTCACCGGACAGGGATGCCTACGAGCAGTACTTC
TRBV6-1,TRBD1,NA,TRBJ1-6,CASSEAYRDRGYNSPLHF,TGTGCCAGCAGTGAAGCCTACCGGGACAGGGGCTATAATTCACCCCTCCACTTT
TRBV27,TRBD1,NA,TRBJ1-2,CASSPAWTGIGYTF,TGTGCCAGCTCCCCCGCCTGGACAGGGATCGGCTACACCTTC
TRBV27,TRBD1,NA,TRBJ2-5,CASSPWTGRETQYF,TGTGCCAGCAGTCCGTGGACAGGGCGAGAGACCCAGTACTTC
TRBV30,TRBD2,NA,TRBJ2-3,CAWTWTSTPDTQYF,TGTGCCTGGACTTGGACTAGTACTCCAGATACGCAGTATTTT
TRBV10-1,TRBD2,NA,TRBJ2-1,CASSPGLAGIDSYNEQFF,TGCGCCAGCAGCCCCGGACTAGCGGGAATCGACTCCTACAATGAGCAGTTCTTC
TRBV10-3,TRBD1,NA,TRBJ2-7,CAISLSQGAGYEQYF,TGTGCCATCAGCCTCTCACAGGGGGCAGGATACGAGCAGTACTTC
TRBV7-2,NA,NA,TRBJ1-6,CASSLSGGSYNSPLHF,TGTGCCAGCAGCTTATCGGGGGGCAGCTATAATTCACCCCTCCACTTT
TRBV7-2,TRBD1,NA,TRBJ1-2,CASREVPWDRGFGGYTF,TGTGCCAGCAGGGAAGTCCCGTGGGACAGGGGGTTCGGTGGCTACACCTTC
TRBV27,TRBD2,NA,TRBJ2-3,CASSFTPLSGGADTQYF,TGTGCCAGCAGTTTCACGCCCTTGAGCGGGGGGGCAGATACGCAGTATTTT
TRBV4-1,NA,NA,TRBJ1-1,CASSQPRENTEAFF,TGCGCCAGCAGCCAACCACGGGAGAACACTGAAGCTTTCTTT
TRBV27,TRBD1,NA,TRBJ2-7,CASSFGTGGYEQYF,TGTGCCAGCAGTTTCGGGACAGGGGGCTACGAGCAGTACTTC
TRBV30,NA,few,TRBJ2-7,CAWREGPNHEQYF,TGTGCCTGGAGGGAGGGCCCGAACCACGAGCAGTACTTC
TRBV27,NA,NA,TRBJ2-3,CASSHLSRDTDTQYF,TGTGCCAGCAGCCATCTCTCACGGGACACAGATACGCAGTATTTT
TRBV30,TRBD1,NA,TRBJ1-2,CAWSVSRTGPYGYTF,TGTGCCTGGAGTGTATCTAGGACAGGTCCCTATGGCTACACCTTC
TRBV6-1,TRBD1,NA,TRBJ2-7,CASSTRDRYFVMDF,TGTGCCAGCAGCACCCGGGACAGGTACTTCGTAATGGACTTC
TRBV19,NA,once,TRBJ1-2,CASSNVLERQVNYGYTF,TGTGCCAGTAGTAATGTCCTCGAACGGCAGGTTAACTATGGCTACACCTTC
TRBV7-2,TRBD1,NA,TRBJ2-3,CASSPDRDRTDTQYF,TGTGCCAGCAGCCCCGACAGGGATCGCACAGATACGCAGTATTTT
TRBV27,NA,NA,TRBJ1-1,CASSPTGGEAFF,TGTGCCAGCAGCCCCACCGGGGGGGAGGCTTTCTTT
TRBV9,NA,NA,TRBJ2-3,CASSVWTSTDTQYF,TGTGCCAGCAGCGTTTGGACTAGCACAGATACGCAGTATTTT
TRBV27,NA,few,TRBJ1-1,CASSPSRGGDTEAFF,TGTGCCAGCAGTCCGAGTAGAGGCGGGGACACTGAAGCTTTCTTT
TRBV6-1,NA,NA,TRBJ1-5,CASSGQLNQPQHF,TGTGCCAGCAGTGGACAGCTCAATCAGCCCCAGCATTTT
TRBV27,NA,NA,TRBJ1-2,CASSRRGGYPF,TGTGCCAGCAGTCGCCGGGGGGGGTACCCCTTC
TRBV11-3,TRBD2,NA,TRBJ2-5,CASSLVTSGTKTQYF,TGTGCCAGCAGCTTAGTAACTAGCGGGACGAAGACCCAGTACTTC
TRBV30,TRBD1,NA,TRBJ1-5,CAWSAWDSRNQPQHF,TGTGCCTGGAGTGCATGGGACAGCAGAAATCAGCCCCAGCATTTT
TRBV25-1,NA,few,TRBJ1-5,CASSEYGGLKPQHF,TGTGCCAGCAGTGAATACGGGGGACTCAAGCCCCAGCATTTT
TRBV10-3,TRBD1,few,TRBJ1-5,CAISESGAGTGAHRHF,TGTGCCATCAGTGAGTCGGGTGCGGGTACAGGGGCTCATCGGCATTTT
TRBV5-4,NA,once,TRBJ1-1,CASSLGATGTNTEAFF,TGTGCCAGCAGCTTGGGGGCGACAGGCACGAACACTGAAGCTTTCTTT
TRBV5-4,NA,once,TRBJ2-7,CASSMGGAGGLVEQYF,TGTGCCAGCAGCATGGGCGGGGCAGGGGGGCTCGTGGAGCAGTACTTC
TRBV27,NA,few,TRBJ2-7,CASRIRGTSYEQYF,TGTGCCAGCAGAATACGGGGAACTAGCTACGAGCAGTACTTC
TRBV4-1,NA,few,TRBJ1-4,CASSQDMRQNEKLFF,TGCGCCAGCAGCCAAGATATGAGACAGAATGAAAAACTGTTTTTT
TRBV9,NA,once,TRBJ1-1,CASSVVGDTEAFF,TGTGCCAGCAGCGTAGTCGGGGACACTGAAGCTTTCTTT
TRBV14,NA,NA,TRBJ2-1,CASSQGGDYEQFF,TGTGCCAGCAGCCAAGGGGGAGACTATGAGCAGTTCTTC
TRBV6-1,TRBD2,NA,TRBJ2-1,CASSVEGLAGIYNEQFF,TGTGCCAGCAGTGTCGAGGGACTAGCGGGGATCTACAATGAGCAGTTCTTC
TRBV6-4,NA,NA,TRBJ1-4,CASSGGPSEKLFF,TGTGCCAGCAGTGGAGGTCCTAGTGAAAAACTGTTTTTT
TRBV9,NA,few,TRBJ2-5,CASSVAQGETQYF,TGTGCCAGCAGCGTAGCACAGGGCGAGACCCAGTACTTC
TRBV7-2,NA,NA,TRBJ2-3,CASSRLKPTRAVRGDTQYF,TGTGCCAGCAGCAGATTAAAGCCCACGAGGGCGGTCCGGGGAGATACGCAGTATTTT
TRBV5-1,NA,NA,TRBJ2-6,CASSGGQLGSGANVLTF,TGCGCCAGCAGCGGCGGACAGCTAGGCTCTGGGGCCAACGTCCTGACTTTC
TRBV11-3,NA,NA,TRBJ2-2,CASSLDYSGGSGELFF,TGTGCCAGCAGCTTAGACTATTCAGGGGGGTCCGGGGAGCTGTTTTTT
TRBV5-1,NA,NA,TRBJ2-2,CASSWNTGSITGELFF,TGCGCCAGCAGCTGGAACACAGGGTCCATTACCGGGGAGCTGTTTTTT
TRBV2,TRBD1,NA,TRBJ2-2,CASSYGQGQAGELFF,TGTGCCAGCAGTTACGGACAGGGGCAAGCCGGGGAGCTGTTTTTT
TRBV4-1,TRBD2,NA,TRBJ2-3,CASSRLAVVTDTQYF,TGCGCCAGCAGCCGACTAGCGGTAGTCACAGATACGCAGTATTTT
TRBV6-5,TRBD1,NA,TRBJ2-3,CASRDSSTDTQYF,TGTGCCAGCCGGGACAGCAGCACAGATACGCAGTATTTT
TRBV14,NA,few,TRBJ1-4,CASSQDHALPTNEKLFF,TGTGCCAGCAGCCAAGATCATGCCCTACCAACTAATGAAAAACTGTTTTTT
TRBV5-1,NA,NA,TRBJ1-4,CASSIETNEKLFF,TGCGCCAGCAGCATAGAAACTAATGAAAAACTGTTTTTT
TRBV7-2,NA,few,TRBJ2-5,CASSSLGGPETQYF,TGTGCCAGCAGCTCATTAGGAGGGCCGGAGACCCAGTACTTC
TRBV5-1,TRBD2,once,TRBJ2-2,CASNGGLAGGKKNTGELFF,TGCGCCAGCAACGGGGGACTAGCGGGGGGGAAGAAGAACACCGGGGAGCTGTTTTTT
TRBV5-1,NA,few,TRBJ1-6,CASSLAGGDSPLHF,TGCGCCAGCAGCCTCGCAGGAGGAGATTCACCCCTCCACTTT
TRBV5-1,TRBD2,few,TRBJ2-7,CASSLGTSGSSYEQYF,TGCGCCAGCAGCCTGGGGACTAGCGGGAGTAGCTACGAGCAGTACTTC